The clone carrying this T cell receptor beta chain has only a few counts. What it binds is unknown. This sample was taken from a study of identical twins. Study results and limitations: Within twin pairs, the out-of-frame alpha sequences they shared showed excess low generation probability. Within beta out-of-frame sequences, the excess sharing observed between twins was weaker. Invariant T cells like MAIT and iNKT could partly confound the zero-insertion analyses. Fewer insertions marked abundant cord blood beta clonotypes; young adult naive trended weakly, memory not at all.

A single record per CDR3 protein comes from TCRdb applying MiXCR to the 5' RACE reads. Of about 700,000 distinct CDR3 sequences listed, 8.5% to 9% are singletons. The CDR3 covers 13 residues. CDR1 is SGHDT, CDR2 YYEEEE, per germline. J was trimmed by 7 bases and V by 4 bases; bases with no gene match: 3. These data are also associated with another study on yellow fever vaccine responses in identical twins.

The chain joins TRBV5-6 to TRBJ2-1; 9 bases match TRBD1. The sequencing input was PBMCs. This TCR derives from a woman between 18 and 29 years old in good health. CDR3 nucleotides: TGTGCCAGCAGCCAGGGGACAGGGAATGAGCAGTTCTTC. Translation gives CASSQGTGNEQFF. The entire variable domain, with the rest obtained from reference TRBV5-6 and TRBJ2-1, is as follows: DAGVTQSPTHLIKTRGQQVTLRCSPKSGHDTVSWYQQALGQGPQFIFQYYEEEERQRGNFPDRFSGHQFPNYSSELNVNALLLGDSALYLCASSQGTGNEQFFGPGTRLTVL.